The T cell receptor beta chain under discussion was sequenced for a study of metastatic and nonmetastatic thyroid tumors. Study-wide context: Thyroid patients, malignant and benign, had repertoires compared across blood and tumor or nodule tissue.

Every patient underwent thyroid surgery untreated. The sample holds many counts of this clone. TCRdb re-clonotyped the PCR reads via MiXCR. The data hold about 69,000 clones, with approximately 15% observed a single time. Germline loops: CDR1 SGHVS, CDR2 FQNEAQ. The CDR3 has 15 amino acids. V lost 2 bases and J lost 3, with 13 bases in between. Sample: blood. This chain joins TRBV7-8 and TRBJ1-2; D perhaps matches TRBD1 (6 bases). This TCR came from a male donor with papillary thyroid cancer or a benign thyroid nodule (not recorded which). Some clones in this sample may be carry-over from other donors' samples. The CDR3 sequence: CASSLSRTAHYGYTF. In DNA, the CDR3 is TGTGCCAGCAGCTTATCGCGGACAGCGCACTATGGCTACACCTTC.